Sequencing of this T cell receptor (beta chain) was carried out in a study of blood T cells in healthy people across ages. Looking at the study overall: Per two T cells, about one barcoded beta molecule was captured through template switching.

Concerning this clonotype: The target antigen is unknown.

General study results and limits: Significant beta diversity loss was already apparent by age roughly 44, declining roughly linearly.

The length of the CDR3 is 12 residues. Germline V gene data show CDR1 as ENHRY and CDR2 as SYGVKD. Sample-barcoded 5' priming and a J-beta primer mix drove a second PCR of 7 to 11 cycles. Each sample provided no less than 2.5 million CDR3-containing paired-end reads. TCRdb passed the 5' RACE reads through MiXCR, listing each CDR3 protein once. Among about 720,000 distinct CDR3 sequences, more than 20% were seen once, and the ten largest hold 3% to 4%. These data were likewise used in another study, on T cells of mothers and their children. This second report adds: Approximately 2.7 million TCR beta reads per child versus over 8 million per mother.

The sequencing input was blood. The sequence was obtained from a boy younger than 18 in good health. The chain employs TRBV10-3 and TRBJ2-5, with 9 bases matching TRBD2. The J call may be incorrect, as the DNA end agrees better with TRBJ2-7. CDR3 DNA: TGTGCCGTAGCGGGGGACTCCTACGAGCAGTACTTC. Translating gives CAVAGDSYEQYF.